The 13 T cell receptor beta chains presented below share a single source sample, sequenced in a study of T cells in Graves' hyperthyroidism and ophthalmopathy (dated by TCRdb to the late 2010s). Receptors were amplified or captured by multiplex PCR. The sequencer was an Illumina HiSeq 2000. Amplification of TCR beta CDR3 regions was carried out from RNA transcripts. The first round of RT-PCR for the TCR CDR3 was performed with the HTBI primer set and the Qiagen OneStep RT-PCR kit. TCRdb trimmed the raw reads at Q25, called clones with MiXCR and kept productive beta chains. Rows with one shared CDR3 protein collapse into an entry with the most common genes and DNA. A total of tens of thousands of distinct CDR3 sequences appear in this sample, about 53% of them only once. The top ten clonotypes cover about 34% of the sample. The sequenced sample was peripheral blood or thyroid tissue (not recorded which). The receptors stem from a man between 18 and 29 years old with Graves' hyperthyroidism.

The V and J genes are TRBV7-9 and TRBJ2-7; 8 bases fit TRBD2. The CDR3 loop spans 15 amino acids. Germline CDR1 is SEHNR and CDR2 is FQNEAQ (reference sequence). After removal of 3 bases from V and 3 bases from J, the junction contained 7 bases not matched to a gene. The CDR3 is CASSLESGGYYEQYF. As DNA, the CDR3 is TGTGCCAGCAGCTTGGAGAGCGGGGGCTACTACGAGCAGTACTTC.

With respect to this clonotype: A much larger clonotype is one base distant, so this may be a read error. The chain carries TRBV20-1 and TRBJ2-3; 8 bases are shared with TRBD2. This CDR3 spans 20 amino acids. V lost 1 base, J lost 0 bases, and 18 bases stayed unmatched. Germline-derived CDR1 and CDR2 are DFQATT and SNEGSKA (reference sequence). CDR3: CSARAPPLAGSLSSTDTQYF. CDR3 nucleotides: TGCAGTGCTAGAGCCCCCCCTTTAGCGGGGTCGCTCTCTAGCACAGATACGCAGTATTTT.

This chain connects TRBV28 to TRBJ2-5, with D tentatively TRBD1 (5 bases). V lost 6 bases, J lost 2 bases, and 16 bases lay in between. Germline assignment: CDR1 MDHEN and CDR2 SYDVKM. The CDR3 is 15 residues long. As DNA, the CDR3 is TGTGCCAGCAGCCCCCCGGCAGGGCCTCAAGAGACCCAGTACTTC. It translates to CASSPPAGPQETQYF.

J is TRBJ2-5 and V is TRBV29-1; 8 bases align to TRBD1. Germline CDR1 and CDR2: SQVTM and ANQGSEA. The CDR3 extends over 13 amino acids. The trim removed 4 bases at V and 5 bases at J, leaving 6 bases unmatched. The chain's CDR3 is CSVVDRESETQYF. The CDR3 DNA sequence: TGCAGCGTTGTGGACAGGGAGTCGGAGACCCAGTACTTC.

The gene calls are TRBV19 and TRBJ1-1; D gene unclear. Trimming stripped 2 bases from V and 2 bases from J, with 9 bases between. Germline values: CDR1 LNHDA, CDR2 SQIVND (reference sequence). The CDR3 runs 14 residues. The CDR3 region is CASSISSGNTEAFF. The CDR3 nucleotides read TGTGCCAGTAGTATATCATCAGGAAACACTGAAGCTTTCTTT.

The chain recombines TRBV6-6 with TRBJ2-7; 9 bases line up with TRBD1. The V and J ends lost 2 bases and 5 bases, in that order; junction bases with no gene match: 7. Germline V gene lookup returns CDR1 MNHNY and CDR2 SVGAGI (reference sequence). The CDR3 is 15 residues long. CDR3 sequence (DNA): TGTGCCAGCAGTTACCAGGGACAGGGTTTCCACGAGCAGTACTTC. This translates into CASSYQGQGFHEQYF.

In this sample, this clonotype turned up a few times. CDR3: CSVAGGRETQYF. The CDR3 DNA reads as TGCAGTGTAGCGGGGGGCCGGGAGACCCAGTACTTC. The gene calls are TRBV20-1 and TRBJ2-5, with TRBD2 matching over 10 bases. V shed 7 bases and J 5 bases; nucleotides not matched to a gene: 4. This CDR3 region has 12 residues. The germline gives CDR1 DFQATT, CDR2 SNEGSKA (reference sequence).

The chain recombines TRBV25-1 with TRBJ2-3; 12 bases are shared with TRBD2. V shed 1 base and J 3 bases; nucleotides not matched to a gene: 5. Germline-derived CDR1 and CDR2 are MGHDK and SYGVNS. The CDR3 has 17 amino acids. The CDR3 DNA reads as TGTGCCAGCAGTGAATCTCGACTAGCGGGAGTAACAGATACGCAGTATTTT. It codes for CASSESRLAGVTDTQYF.

Concerning this clonotype: The junction departs from the called germline gene at one end, perhaps through a read error. CDR3 loop: CSAEPQGRWTEAFF. The CDR3 DNA sequence: TGCAGCGCTGAACCGCAGGGTAGATGGACTGAAGCTTTCTTT. The chain combines TRBV29-1 with TRBJ1-1; a weak D match, TRBD1 (5 bases). The CDR3 contains 14 residues. CDR1 and CDR2 from the germline V gene are SQVTM and ANQGSEA. Together with reference TRBV29-1 and TRBJ1-1, the CDR3 gives the full variable domain: SAVISQKPSRDICQRGTSLTIQCQVDSQVTMMFWYRQQPGQSLTLIATANQGSEATYESGFVIDKFPISRPNLTFSTLTVSNMSPEDSSIYLCSAEPQGRWTEAFFGQGTRLTVV.

This clonotype was found many times. This chain joins TRBV15 and TRBJ1-6, with TRBD1 matching 9 bases. The CDR3 extends over 14 amino acids. The germline gives CDR1 LNHNV, CDR2 YYDKDF (reference sequence). After removal of 8 bases from V and 10 bases from J, the junction contained 9 bases not matched to a gene. The DNA of the CDR3 is TGTGCCACCGAGAGGGACAGGGTTGGCTCACCCCTCCACTTT. It specifies CATERDRVGSPLHF.

About this clonotype: A read error may produce the germline difference seen at one junction end. This rearrangement joins TRBV2 to TRBJ2-2, with D maybe TRBD2 (5 bases). This CDR3 is built from 17 residues. CDR1 and CDR2 from the germline V gene are SNHLY and FYNNEI. CDR3 in amino acids: CASSLHLGWDDTGELVF. CDR3 coding DNA: TGTGCCAGCAGTTTACATCTAGGGTGGGATGACACCGGGGAGCTGGTTTTT.

This clonotype was seen more than once but under ten times. The gene calls are TRBV20-1 and TRBJ2-7; TRBD2 agrees at 14 bases. The V gene end was trimmed by 6 bases and the J gene end by 7 bases; junction bases not matched to a gene: 8. This CDR3 is 14 amino acids long. Germline values: CDR1 DFQATT, CDR2 SNEGSKA (reference sequence). CDR3 DNA: TGCAGTGCCACTGGGACTAGCGGGAGTAGTGAGCAGTACTTC. Translation: CSATGTSGSSEQYF.

This clonotype appeared many times. The chain uses TRBV27 and TRBJ2-5; maybe TRBD1 (5 bases). Per the germline V gene, CDR1 is MNHEY and CDR2 is SMNVEV (reference sequence). V lost 6 bases and J lost 1, with 9 bases in between. This CDR3 comprises 13 residues. CDR3 nucleotides: TGTGCCAGCAGACCCGACAGCCAAGAGACCCAGTACTTC. Its translation is CASRPDSQETQYF.